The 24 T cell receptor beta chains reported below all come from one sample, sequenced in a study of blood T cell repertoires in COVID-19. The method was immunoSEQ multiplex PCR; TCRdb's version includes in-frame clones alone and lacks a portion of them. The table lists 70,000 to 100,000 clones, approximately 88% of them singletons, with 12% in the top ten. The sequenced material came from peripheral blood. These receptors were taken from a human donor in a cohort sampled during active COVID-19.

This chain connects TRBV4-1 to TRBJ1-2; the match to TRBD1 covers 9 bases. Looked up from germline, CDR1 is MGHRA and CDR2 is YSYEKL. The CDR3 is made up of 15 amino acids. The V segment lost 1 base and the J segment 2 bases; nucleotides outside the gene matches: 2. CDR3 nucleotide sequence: TGCGCCAGCAGCCAAGTAGGACAGGGGAACTATGGCTACACCTTC. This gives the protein CASSQVGQGNYGYTF.

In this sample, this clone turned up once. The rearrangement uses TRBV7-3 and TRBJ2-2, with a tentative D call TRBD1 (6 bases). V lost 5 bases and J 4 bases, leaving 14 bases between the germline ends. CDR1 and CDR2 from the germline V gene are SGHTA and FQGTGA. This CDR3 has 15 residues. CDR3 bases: TGTGCCAGCAGCCAAACAGGGTACTCCACCGGGGAGCTGTTTTTT. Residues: CASSQTGYSTGELFF.

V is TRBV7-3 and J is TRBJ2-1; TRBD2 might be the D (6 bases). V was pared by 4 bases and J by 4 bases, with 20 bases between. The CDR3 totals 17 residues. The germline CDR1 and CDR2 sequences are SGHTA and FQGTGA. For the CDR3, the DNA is TGTGCCAGCAGCTCCAACCCGGGCCAGGAGGGGTACAATGAGCAGTTCTTC. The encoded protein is CASSSNPGQEGYNEQFF.

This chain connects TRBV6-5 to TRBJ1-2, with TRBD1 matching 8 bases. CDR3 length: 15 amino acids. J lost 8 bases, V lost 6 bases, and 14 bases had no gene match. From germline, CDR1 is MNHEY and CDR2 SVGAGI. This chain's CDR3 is CASSGGQGWLRGYTF. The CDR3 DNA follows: TGTGCCAGCAGCGGCGGACAGGGATGGTTGAGAGGCTACACCTTC.

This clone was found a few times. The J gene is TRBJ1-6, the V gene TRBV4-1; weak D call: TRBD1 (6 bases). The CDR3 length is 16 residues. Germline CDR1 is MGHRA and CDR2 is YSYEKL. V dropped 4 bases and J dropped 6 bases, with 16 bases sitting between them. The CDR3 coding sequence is TGCGCCAGCAGCCCTAACAGGGCCGCGGGTAATTCACCCCTCCACTTT. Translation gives CASSPNRAAGNSPLHF.

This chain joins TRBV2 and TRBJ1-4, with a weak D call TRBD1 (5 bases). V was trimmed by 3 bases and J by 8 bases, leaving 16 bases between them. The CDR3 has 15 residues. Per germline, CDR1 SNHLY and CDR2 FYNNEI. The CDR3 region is CASSESGLLFEKLFF. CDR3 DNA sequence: TGTGCCAGCAGTGAGTCAGGGCTACTTTTCGAAAAACTGTTTTTT.

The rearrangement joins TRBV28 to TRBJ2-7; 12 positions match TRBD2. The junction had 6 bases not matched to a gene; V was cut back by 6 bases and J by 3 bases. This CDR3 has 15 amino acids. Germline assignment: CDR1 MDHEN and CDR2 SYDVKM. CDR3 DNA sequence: TGTGCCAGCAGGAGGACTAGCGGGACCTACTACGAGCAGTACTTC. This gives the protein CASRRTSGTYYEQYF.

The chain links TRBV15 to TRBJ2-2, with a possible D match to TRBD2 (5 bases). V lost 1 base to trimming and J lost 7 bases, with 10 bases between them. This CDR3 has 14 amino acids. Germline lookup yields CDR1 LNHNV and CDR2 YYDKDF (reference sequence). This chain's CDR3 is CATSRGGGGGELFF. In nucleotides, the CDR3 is TGTGCCACCAGCAGAGGAGGAGGTGGCGGGGAGCTGTTTTTT.

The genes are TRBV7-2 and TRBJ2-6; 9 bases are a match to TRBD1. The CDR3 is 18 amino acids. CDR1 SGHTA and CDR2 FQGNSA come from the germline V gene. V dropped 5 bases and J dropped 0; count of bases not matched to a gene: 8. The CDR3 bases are TGTGCCAGCAGCCCCACAGGGGGCGGAATCTCTGGGGCCAACGTCCTGACTTTC. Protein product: CASSPTGGGISGANVLTF. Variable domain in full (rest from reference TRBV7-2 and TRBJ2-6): GAGVSQSPSNKVTEKGKDVELRCDPISGHTALYWYRQSLGQGLEFLIYFQGNSAPDKSGLPSDRFSAERTGGSVSTLTIQRTQQEDSAVYLCASSPTGGGISGANVLTFGAGSRLTVL.

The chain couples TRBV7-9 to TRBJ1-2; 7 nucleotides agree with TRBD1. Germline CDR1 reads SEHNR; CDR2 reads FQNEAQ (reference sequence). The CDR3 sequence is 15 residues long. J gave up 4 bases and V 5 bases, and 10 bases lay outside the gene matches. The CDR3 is CASSPESWDSYGYTF. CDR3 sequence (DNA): TGTGCCAGCAGCCCCGAGTCGTGGGACAGCTATGGCTACACCTTC. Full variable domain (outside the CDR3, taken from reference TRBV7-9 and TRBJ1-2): DTGVSQNPRHKITKRGQNVTFRCDPISEHNRLYWYRQTLGQGPEFLTYFQNEAQLEKSRLLSDRFSAERPKGSFSTLEIQRTEQGDSAMYLCASSPESWDSYGYTFGSGTRLTVV.

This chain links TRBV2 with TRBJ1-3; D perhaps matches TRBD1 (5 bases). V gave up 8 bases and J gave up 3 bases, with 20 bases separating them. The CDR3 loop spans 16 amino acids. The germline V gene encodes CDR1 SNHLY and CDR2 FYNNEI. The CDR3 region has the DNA TGTGCCAGCTGGATCGGGGGATTACTAGTTGGAAACACCATATATTTT. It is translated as CASWIGGLLVGNTIYF.

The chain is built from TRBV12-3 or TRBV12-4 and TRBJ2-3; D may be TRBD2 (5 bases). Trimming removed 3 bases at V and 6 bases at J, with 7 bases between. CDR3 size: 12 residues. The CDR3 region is CASSLGEDTQYF. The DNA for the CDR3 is TGTGCCAGCAGTTTGGGAGAGGATACGCAGTATTTT.

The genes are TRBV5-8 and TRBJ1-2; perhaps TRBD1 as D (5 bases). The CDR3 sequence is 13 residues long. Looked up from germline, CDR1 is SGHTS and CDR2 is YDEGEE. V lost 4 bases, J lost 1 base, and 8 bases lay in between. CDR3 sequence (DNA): TGTGCCAGCAGCGACAGAAATAACTATGGCTACACCTTC. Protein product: CASSDRNNYGYTF. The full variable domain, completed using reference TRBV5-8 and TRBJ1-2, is EAGVTQSPTHLIKTRGQQATLRCSPISGHTSVYWYQQALGLGLQFLLWYDEGEERNRGNFPPRFSGRQFPNYSSELNVNALELEDSALYLCASSDRNNYGYTFGSGTRLTVV.

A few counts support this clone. CDR3 in amino acids: CASSSADSYEQYF. The CDR3 nucleotides are TGTGCCAGCAGCTCCGCCGACAGCTACGAGCAGTACTTC. The J gene is TRBJ2-7, the V gene TRBV7-6, with TRBD1 as a possible D gene (5 bases). Germline CDR1 reads SGHVS; CDR2 reads FNYEAQ. The CDR3 is 13 residues long. Between the trimmed V and J ends, which lost 4 bases and 3 bases, there was a span of 10 bases.

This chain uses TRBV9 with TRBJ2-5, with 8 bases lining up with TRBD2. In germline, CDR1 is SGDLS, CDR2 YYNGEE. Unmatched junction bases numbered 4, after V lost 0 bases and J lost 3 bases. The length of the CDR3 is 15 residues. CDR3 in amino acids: CASSVAGGGKETQYF. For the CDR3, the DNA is TGTGCCAGCAGCGTAGCGGGGGGGGGAAAAGAGACCCAGTACTTC. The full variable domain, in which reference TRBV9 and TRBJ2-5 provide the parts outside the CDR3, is DSGVTQTPKHLITATGQRVTLRCSPRSGDLSVYWYQQSLDQGLQFLIQYYNGEERAKGNILERFSAQQFPDLHSELNLSSLELGDSALYFCASSVAGGGKETQYFGPGTRLLVL.

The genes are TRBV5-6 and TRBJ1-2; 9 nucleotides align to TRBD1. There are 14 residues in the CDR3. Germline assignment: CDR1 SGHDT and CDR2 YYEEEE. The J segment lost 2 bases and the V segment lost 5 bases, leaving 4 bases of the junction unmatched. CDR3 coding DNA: TGTGCCAGCAGAGGGGACAGGGTGAACTATGGCTACACCTTC. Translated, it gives CASRGDRVNYGYTF.

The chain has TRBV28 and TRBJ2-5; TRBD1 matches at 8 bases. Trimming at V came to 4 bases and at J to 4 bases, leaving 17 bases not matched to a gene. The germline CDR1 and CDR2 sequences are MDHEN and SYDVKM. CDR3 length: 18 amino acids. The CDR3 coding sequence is TGTGCCAGCAGTTCGTACGAGGTGGCAGGGGGCGAACGAGAGACCCAGTACTTC. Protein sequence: CASSSYEVAGGERETQYF.

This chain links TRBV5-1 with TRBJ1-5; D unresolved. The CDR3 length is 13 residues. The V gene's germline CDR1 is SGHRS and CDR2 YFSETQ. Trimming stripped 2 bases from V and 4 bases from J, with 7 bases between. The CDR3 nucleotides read TGCGCCAGCAGCTTTGAGTTAAATCAGCCCCAGCATTTT. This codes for CASSFELNQPQHF.

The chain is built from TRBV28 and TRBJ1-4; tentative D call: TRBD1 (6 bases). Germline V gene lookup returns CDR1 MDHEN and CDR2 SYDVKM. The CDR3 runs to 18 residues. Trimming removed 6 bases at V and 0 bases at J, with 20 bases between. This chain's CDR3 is CASRFSGAGGTTNEKLFF. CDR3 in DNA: TGTGCCAGCAGATTCTCAGGGGCGGGGGGTACAACTAATGAAAAACTGTTTTTT. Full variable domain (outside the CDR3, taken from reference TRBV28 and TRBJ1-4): DVKVTQSSRYLVKRTGEKVFLECVQDMDHENMFWYRQDPGLGLRLIYFSYDVKMKEKGDIPEGYSVSREKKERFSLILESASTNQTSMYLCASRFSGAGGTTNEKLFFGSGTQLSVL.

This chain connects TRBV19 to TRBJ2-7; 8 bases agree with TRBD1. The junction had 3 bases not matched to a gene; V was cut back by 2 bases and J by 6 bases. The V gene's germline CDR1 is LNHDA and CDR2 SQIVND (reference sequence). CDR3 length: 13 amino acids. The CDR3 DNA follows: TGTGCCAGTAGTATACAGGGGGCTGGCGAGCAGTACTTC. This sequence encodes CASSIQGAGEQYF.

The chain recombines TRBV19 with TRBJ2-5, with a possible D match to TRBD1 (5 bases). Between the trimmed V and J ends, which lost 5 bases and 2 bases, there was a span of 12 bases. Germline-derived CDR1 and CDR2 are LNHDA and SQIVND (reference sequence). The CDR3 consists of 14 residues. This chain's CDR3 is CASSPRTLQETQYF. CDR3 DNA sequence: TGTGCCAGTAGTCCCCGGACACTTCAAGAGACCCAGTACTTC.

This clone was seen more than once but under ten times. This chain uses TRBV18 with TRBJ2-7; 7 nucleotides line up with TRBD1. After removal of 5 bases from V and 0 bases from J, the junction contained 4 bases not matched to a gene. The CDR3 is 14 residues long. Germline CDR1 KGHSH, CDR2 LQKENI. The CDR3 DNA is TGTGCCAGCTCAGGGACAGTGAGCTCCTACGAGCAGTACTTC. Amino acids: CASSGTVSSYEQYF.

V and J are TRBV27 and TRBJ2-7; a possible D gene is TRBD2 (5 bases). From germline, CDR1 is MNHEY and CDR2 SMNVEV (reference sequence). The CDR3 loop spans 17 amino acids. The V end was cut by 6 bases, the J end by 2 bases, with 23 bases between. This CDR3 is CASRPYRGNLMAYEQYF. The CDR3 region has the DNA TGTGCCAGCAGACCCTATAGAGGGAACCTTATGGCCTACGAGCAGTACTTC.

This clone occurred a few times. CDR3: CASSSGAGLSTNYGYTF. CDR3 DNA: TGCGCCAGCAGCTCTGGGGCAGGGTTGTCGACTAACTATGGCTACACCTTC. The chain is built from TRBV5-1 and TRBJ1-2, with a weak D call TRBD1 (5 bases). Germline assignment: CDR1 SGHRS and CDR2 YFSETQ. The CDR3 covers 17 residues. Trimming took 3 bases from V and 0 from J, leaving 18 bases between them.